This is a list of T cell receptor beta chains from one sample in a study of cytomegalovirus exposure and HLA in healthy donors. Assay used: immunoSEQ multiplex PCR; TCRdb lists only in-frame clones, some missing. The sample shows 95,000 to 110,000 clones, around 60% of them seen only once. What was sequenced was PBMCs. These receptors were taken from a woman between 45 and 60 years old in good health and CMV-seronegative. The CDR3 runs from the conserved cysteine through the conserved F or W. A D gene is named only where the DNA matches it firmly. The listing skips clone size in some rows; elsewhere it reads once, few, many or a size class.

>NA|TRBV4-2|TRBD1|TRBJ1-4
TGTGCCAGCAGGGGGACAGCGCAGGATGAAAAACTGTTTTTT
CASRGTAQDEKLFF
>NA|TRBV25-1|NA|TRBJ1-2
TGTGCCAGCAGTGAATTTCGGGGGACGGCTGGCTACACCTTC
CASSEFRGTAGYTF
>few|TRBV6-6|TRBD1|TRBJ2-1
TGTGCCAGCAGGGGACAGGGTGAGGGTAATGAGCAGTTCTTC
CASRGQGEGNEQFF
>NA|TRBV6-5|NA|TRBJ2-7
TGTGCCACCACAGGGAGTAGGAACGAGCAGTACTTC
CATTGSRNEQYF
>NA|TRBV11-2|TRBD2|TRBJ2-3
TGTGCCAGCAGCATAGAGCGGGGGACTAGCACAGATACGCAGTATTTT
CASSIERGTSTDTQYF
>few|TRBV21-1|NA|TRBJ2-2
TGTGCCAGCAGCAAAGGGGGCGAGGAGGAGGGGGCAAGCGGGGAGCTGTTTTTT
CASSKGGEEEGASGELFF
>NA|TRBV5-8|NA|TRBJ2-7
TGTGCCAGCAGCTTGCGGGTACCCCCGGCGTTCTTC
CASSLRVPPAFF
>NA|TRBV10-1|NA|TRBJ1-1
TGCGCCAGCAGCACAGGTATGAACACTGAAGCTTTCTTT
CASSTGMNTEAFF
>NA|TRBV12-5|TRBD1|TRBJ1-1
TGTGCTAGCGGTGGGGGACAGACCACTAAAGCTTTCTTT
CASGGGQTTKAFF
>few|TRBV7-8|TRBD1|TRBJ2-5
TGTGCCAGCATCAGACAAGGGGGCGCGATGGGTGAGACCCAGTACTTC
CASIRQGGAMGETQYF
>once|TRBV27|TRBD2|TRBJ2-4
TGTGCCAGCAGTCCCGGGACTAGCGGGGGGGCCATAAACATTCAGTACTTC
CASSPGTSGGAINIQYF
>NA|TRBV5-4|NA|TRBJ2-2
TGTGCCAGCAGCTTAAATCGGGGGGCAGTGGGAACCGGGGAGCTGTTTTTT
CASSLNRGAVGTGELFF
>NA|TRBV27|TRBD2|TRBJ2-1
TGTGCCAGCAGTCCCCCACTAGCGGAGAACTACAATGAGCAGTTCTTC
CASSPPLAENYNEQFF
>once|TRBV6-5|NA|TRBJ1-6
TGTGCCAGCAGTTACCCCACTCATAATTCACCCCTCCACTTT
CASSYPTHNSPLHF
>once|TRBV6-4|NA|TRBJ2-2
TGTGCCAGCAGTGCTGTACGGGATGGGGAGCTGTTTTTT
CASSAVRDGELFF
>NA|TRBV19|TRBD1|TRBJ1-1
TGTGCCAGTAGTATGGGACAGGGGGTTTCTGAAGCTTTCTTT
CASSMGQGVSEAFF
>once|TRBV13|NA|TRBJ1-6
TGTGCCAGCAGCTCATCGGCGGAGAGCTCCTATAATTCACCCCTCCACTTT
CASSSSAESSYNSPLHF
>NA|TRBV27|NA|TRBJ2-7
TGTGCCAGCAGTTTCGAACCGAGCTCCTACGAGCAGTACTTC
CASSFEPSSYEQYF
>NA|TRBV4-2|NA|TRBJ1-1
TGTGCCAGCAGAGGACAACTTGAAGCTTTCTTT
CASRGQLEAFF
>NA|TRBV10-3|TRBD2|TRBJ2-7
TGTGCCATCACCGAGGGTAATAGCGGGGCCTCCTACGAGCAGTACTTC
CAITEGNSGASYEQYF
>NA|TRBV30|NA|TRBJ1-2
TGTGCCTGGAGTGCCCTCCCGGGGGGTGATGGCTACACCTTC
CAWSALPGGDGYTF
>NA|TRBV5-1|TRBD1|TRBJ2-7
TGCGCCAGCAGCTGGACAGGGGATCTTCCTGGCGAGCAGTACTTC
CASSWTGDLPGEQYF
>NA|TRBV5-1|TRBD2|TRBJ2-1
TGCGCCAGCAGACTTGAGCCTAGCGGGAGGATCTCCTACAATGAGCAGTTCTTC
CASRLEPSGRISYNEQFF
>NA|TRBV28|TRBD1|TRBJ2-7
TGTGCCAGCACCAGAGGACAGGGAGGCTACGAGCAGTACTTC
CASTRGQGGYEQYF
>few|TRBV14|NA|TRBJ2-4
TGTGCCAGCAGCCAAGGGAGGGAGGTGGCCAAAAACATTCAGTACTTC
CASSQGREVAKNIQYF
>NA|TRBV5-1|TRBD1|TRBJ2-7
TGCGCCAGCAGCACCTCTAGCCACCGGGACAGGGCGACCTACGAGCAGTACTTC
CASSTSSHRDRATYEQYF
>few|TRBV27|NA|TRBJ2-7
TGTGCCAGCGGGGGAGGCTGGGGCAGGGGGTACGAGCAGTACTTC
CASGGGWGRGYEQYF
>NA|TRBV5-1|TRBD2|TRBJ2-5
TGCGCCAGCAGCTTGGCCCCTGGCGGGGGGGCGGAGACCCAGTACTTC
CASSLAPGGGAETQYF
>NA|TRBV7-2|TRBD1|TRBJ1-6
TGTGCCAGCAGCCTCATAGGGGGCGCGGGCTCCTATAATTCACCCCTCCACTTT
CASSLIGGAGSYNSPLHF